What follows are 13 T cell receptor beta chains derived from one specimen sequenced in a study of blood T cell repertoires in COVID-19. Clones were sequenced by immunoSEQ multiplex PCR, and TCRdb holds only the in-frame ones, with some missing. The sample gives roughly 190,000 clones, around nine tenths of which show up once; less than 1.5% is in the top ten. Sequences were obtained from peripheral blood. The receptor set was obtained from a man aged 25-45 years with acute or convalescent COVID-19.

The chain combines TRBV10-1 with TRBJ1-1, with a tentative D call TRBD1 (5 bases). Germline CDR1 is WNHNN and CDR2 is SYGVQD (reference sequence). The V end was cut by 7 bases, the J end by 7 bases, with 16 bases between. The CDR3 consists of 13 residues. CDR3 coding DNA: TGCGCCAGCACCCAGGCCAGGGATGGTGAAGCTTTCTTT. This translates into CASTQARDGEAFF.

J is TRBJ1-2 and V is TRBV30, with TRBD1 as a possible D gene (5 bases). The CDR3 loop spans 15 amino acids. V dropped 2 bases and J dropped 4 bases, with 17 bases sitting between them. Looked up from germline, CDR1 is GTSNPN and CDR2 is SVGIG (reference sequence). CDR3 in DNA: TGTGCCTGGAGTACTGGGGGAGGGGCGCCCTATGGCTACACCTTC. Translating it yields CAWSTGGGAPYGYTF.

The chain is built from TRBV5-1 and TRBJ2-2; 9 bases agree with TRBD1. Per the germline V gene, CDR1 is SGHRS and CDR2 is YFSETQ. The ends lost 3 bases at V and 7 bases at J; junction bases unmatched: 4. The CDR3 has 14 residues. CDR3 in DNA: TGCGCCAGCAGCTCCACAGGGGGCTACGGGGAGCTGTTTTTT. This codes for CASSSTGGYGELFF.

The chain recombines TRBV19 with TRBJ1-1; TRBD1 agrees at 7 bases. V shed 8 bases and J 2 bases; nucleotides not matched to a gene: 8. This CDR3 is 14 amino acids long. CDR1 is LNHDA, CDR2 SQIVND, per germline (reference sequence). The CDR3 is CASANDRDNTEAFF. CDR3 in DNA: TGTGCCAGTGCGAACGACAGGGACAACACTGAAGCTTTCTTT.

This clone occurred once. J is TRBJ2-3 and V is TRBV5-1; no reliable D call. V was trimmed by 4 bases and J by 5 bases, leaving 8 bases between them. Germline loops: CDR1 SGHRS, CDR2 YFSETQ. CDR3 length equals 12 residues. Here the CDR3 DNA reads TGCGCCAGCAGCGCCACGGGAGATACGCAGTATTTT. This encodes CASSATGDTQYF.

The chain employs TRBV5-4 and TRBJ2-7; the D is unclear. The CDR3 sequence is 13 residues long. Trimming pared 0 bases from V and 3 bases from J, leaving 7 bases between. CDR1 and CDR2 (germline): SGHNT, YYREEE (reference sequence). The CDR3 is CASSLGTGYEQYF. In DNA, the CDR3 is TGTGCCAGCAGCTTGGGCACGGGCTACGAGCAGTACTTC.

This clone was recorded a few times. The chain joins TRBV11-2 to TRBJ2-2; 7 bases agree with TRBD1. Germline CDR1 reads SGHAT; CDR2 reads FQNNGV. The CDR3 is 16 residues long. The ends lost 5 bases at V and 7 bases at J; junction bases unmatched: 13. In nucleotides, the CDR3 is TGTGCCAGCAGCCCCCAGACAGGGAACAGGGACGGGGAGCTGTTTTTT. Its protein product is CASSPQTGNRDGELFF.

The DNA of the CDR3 is TGTGCCAGCAGCCGAACGCCGGTGGGCAATCAGCCCCAGCATTTT. Translating it yields CASSRTPVGNQPQHF. The chain couples TRBV16 to TRBJ1-5, with no clear D. The CDR3 spans 15 residues. Trimming pared 4 bases from V and 2 bases from J, leaving 12 bases between. Germline loops: CDR1 KGHSY, CDR2 FQNENV.

The genes are TRBV6-5 and TRBJ1-1; 9 positions match TRBD1. Looked up from germline, CDR1 is MNHEY and CDR2 is SVGAGI. This CDR3 region has 13 residues. J lost 5 bases, V lost 10 bases, and 8 bases had no gene match. The CDR3 region is CATDRGEGTEAFF. In DNA form, the CDR3 reads TGTGCCACGGACAGGGGCGAGGGGACTGAAGCTTTCTTT.

This chain joins TRBV19 and TRBJ1-5, with D unclear. CDR3 length equals 18 residues. Trimming took off 4 bases at V and 3 bases at J, with 22 bases between the two ends. Germline V CDR1 and CDR2: LNHDA, SQIVND (reference sequence). The DNA for the CDR3 is TGTGCCAGTAGTAGACACTTCCAGAATACTGGCATCAATCAGCCCCAGCATTTT. The encoded protein is CASSRHFQNTGINQPQHF.

This clone showed up just once. The genes are TRBV19 and TRBJ1-4; 9 nucleotides match TRBD1. V dropped 5 bases and J dropped 8; count of bases not matched to a gene: 6. The germline V gene has CDR1 LNHDA and CDR2 SQIVND (reference sequence). The CDR3 totals 14 residues. CDR3 amino acids: CASSPRDRVEKLFF. The CDR3 region has the DNA TGTGCCAGTAGTCCAAGGGACAGGGTCGAAAAACTGTTTTTT.

The chain joins TRBV9 to TRBJ1-5, with 7 bases aligning to TRBD1. The length of the CDR3 is 16 residues. Germline values: CDR1 SGDLS, CDR2 YYNGEE. The junction had 13 bases not matched to a gene; V was cut back by 4 bases and J by 6 bases. As DNA, the CDR3 is TGTGCCAGCAGCCCGAGCGAAGGGGGCGCGGGTCAGCCCCAGCATTTT. It is translated as CASSPSEGGAGQPQHF.

This chain links TRBV30 with TRBJ2-7, with 9 bases that match TRBD2. This CDR3 is built from 18 residues. CDR1 and CDR2 from the germline V gene are GTSNPN and SVGIG (reference sequence). V dropped 0 bases and J dropped 3; count of bases not matched to a gene: 15. This chain's CDR3 is CAWSVTVGAGGYNYEQYF. Here the CDR3 DNA reads TGTGCCTGGAGTGTAACGGTGGGAGCGGGGGGTTACAACTACGAGCAGTACTTC. Using reference TRBV30 and TRBJ2-7 for the parts outside the CDR3, the full variable domain is SQTIHQWPATLVQPVGSPLSLECTVEGTSNPNLYWYRQAAGRGLQLLFYSVGIGQISSEVPQNLSASRPQDRQFILSSKKLLLSDSGFYLCAWSVTVGAGGYNYEQYFGPGTRLTVT.